This entry describes one TCR beta chain. Its antigen is not identified. The data belong to a study of shared clonotypes between healthy human individuals. Study-wide context: The study used three CD4 naive, three CD4 memory, two CD8 naive and one CD8 memory plate per donor. Overall study results and limits: Non-shared clonotypes showed lower generation probabilities than clonotypes common to all four donors.

This CDR3 has 15 amino acids. In germline, CDR1 is LNHDA, CDR2 SQIVND (reference sequence). V was pared by 4 bases and J by 1 base, with 13 bases between. A 200 ng quantity of DNA, about 30,000 T cell genomes, went into the sorted-subset replicate PCRs. Original data processing: Without quality scores, immunoSEQ junctional reads could not be filtered like full-length reads. Profiled with immunoSEQ multiplex PCR; TCRdb holds only in-frame clones, not every one. V and J calls plus clone size are reproduced from that table; the DNA served to infer D and trimming. Here the sample spans some 550,000 clones, about 96% being singletons.

The TCR comes from a woman aged 25-40 years in good health. The material sequenced was naive CD4+ T cells sorted from blood. Subset: CD45RA+ positively selected. The chain couples TRBV19 to TRBJ1-1; D not certain. The CDR3 nucleotides read TGTGCCAGTAGTAGGGCCGCCGGGCAGAACACTGAAGCTTTCTTT. Encoded protein: CASSRAAGQNTEAFF.